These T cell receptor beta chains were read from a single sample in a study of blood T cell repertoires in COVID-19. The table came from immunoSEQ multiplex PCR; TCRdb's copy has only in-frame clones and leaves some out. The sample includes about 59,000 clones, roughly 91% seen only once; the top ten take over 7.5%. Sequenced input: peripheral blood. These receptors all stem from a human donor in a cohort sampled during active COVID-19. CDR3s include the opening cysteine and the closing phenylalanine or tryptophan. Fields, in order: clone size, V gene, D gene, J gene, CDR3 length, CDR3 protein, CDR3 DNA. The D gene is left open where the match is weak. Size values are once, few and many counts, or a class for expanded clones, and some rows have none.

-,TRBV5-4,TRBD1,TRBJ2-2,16,CASSLVSGGVTGELFF,TGTGCCAGCAGCTTGGTGTCAGGGGGAGTCACCGGGGAGCTGTTTTTT
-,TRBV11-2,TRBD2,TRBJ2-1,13,CASSSSYGTSQFF,TGTGCCAGCAGCTCGTCGTACGGGACTAGCCAGTTCTTC
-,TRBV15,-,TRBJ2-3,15,CATSRGTYSTDTQYF,TGTGCCACCAGCAGAGGCACCTATAGCACAGATACGCAGTATTTT
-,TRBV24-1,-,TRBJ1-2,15,CATSDSREPYYGYTF,TGTGCCACCAGTGACTCCCGGGAGCCGTACTATGGCTACACCTTC
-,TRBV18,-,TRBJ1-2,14,CASSPIGQRRGYTF,TGTGCCAGCTCACCAATCGGACAGCGACGTGGCTACACCTTC
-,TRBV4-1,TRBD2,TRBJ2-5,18,CASSQGSGRFGAQETQYF,TGCGCCAGCAGCCAGGGAAGCGGGAGGTTCGGGGCCCAGGAGACCCAGTACTTC
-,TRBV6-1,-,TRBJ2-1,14,CASSEIGWTNEQFF,TGTGCCAGCAGTGAAATTGGATGGACAAATGAGCAGTTCTTC
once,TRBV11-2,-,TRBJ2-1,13,CASSLDLGGEQFF,TGTGCCAGCAGCTTAGATCTGGGGGGTGAGCAGTTCTTC
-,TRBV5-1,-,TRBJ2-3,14,CASSLKGGTDTQYF,TGCGCCAGCAGCCTGAAAGGGGGCACAGATACGCAGTATTTT
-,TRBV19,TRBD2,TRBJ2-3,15,CASSQLAGAADTQYF,TGTGCCAGTAGCCAACTAGCGGGAGCGGCAGATACGCAGTATTTT
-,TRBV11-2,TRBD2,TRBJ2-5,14,CASSLTGGEETQYF,TGTGCCAGCAGCTTAACGGGGGGTGAAGAGACCCAGTACTTC
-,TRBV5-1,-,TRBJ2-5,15,CASSRSGWTQETQYF,TGCGCCAGCAGCAGGAGCGGGTGGACCCAAGAGACCCAGTACTTC
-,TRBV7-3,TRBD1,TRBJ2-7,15,CASSRFGQGADEQYF,TGTGCCAGCAGCCGATTCGGACAGGGGGCCGACGAGCAGTACTTC
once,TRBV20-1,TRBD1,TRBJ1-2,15,CSASARQGNIYGYTF,TGCAGTGCTAGTGCCAGACAGGGTAACATATATGGCTACACCTTC
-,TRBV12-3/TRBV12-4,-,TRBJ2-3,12,CASGGGTDTQYF,TGTGCCAGCGGGGGCGGCACAGATACGCAGTATTTT
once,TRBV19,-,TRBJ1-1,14,CASSMYRENTEAFF,TGTGCCAGTAGTATGTACAGGGAGAACACTGAAGCTTTCTTT
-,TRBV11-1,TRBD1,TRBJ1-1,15,CASSPRQGARTEAFF,TGTGCCAGCAGCCCGAGACAGGGGGCGAGGACTGAAGCTTTCTTT
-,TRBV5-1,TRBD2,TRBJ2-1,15,CASSLAGGPNSEQFF,TGCGCCAGCTCCTTAGCGGGAGGGCCTAATTCTGAGCAGTTCTTC
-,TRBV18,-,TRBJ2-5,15,CASSPGLGVQETQYF,TGTGCCAGCTCACCGGGCTTAGGCGTCCAAGAGACCCAGTACTTC
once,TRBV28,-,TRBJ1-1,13,CASSLRGTPEAFF,TGTGCCAGCAGTTTGCGGGGGACCCCTGAAGCTTTCTTT
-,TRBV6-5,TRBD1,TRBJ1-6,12,CASKTGWGPLHF,TGTGCCAGCAAGACAGGGTGGGGACCCCTCCACTTT
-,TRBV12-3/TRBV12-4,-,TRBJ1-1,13,CASPGGVDGEAFF,TGTGCCAGCCCGGGGGGGGTAGACGGTGAAGCTTTCTTT
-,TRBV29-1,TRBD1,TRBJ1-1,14,CSVVWDRPLLGAFF,TGCAGCGTTGTTTGGGACAGGCCTCTCCTTGGAGCTTTCTTT
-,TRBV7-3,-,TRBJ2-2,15,CASSRSFSSAGELFF,TGTGCCAGCAGCCGTAGCTTTTCTTCAGCCGGGGAGCTGTTTTTT
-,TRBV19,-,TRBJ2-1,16,CASSIGGVPVSNEQFF,TGTGCCAGTAGTATAGGTGGAGTACCGGTTTCGAATGAGCAGTTCTTC
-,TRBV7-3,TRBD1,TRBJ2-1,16,CASSSQGTGRRNEQFF,TGTGCCAGCAGCTCACAGGGGACAGGGCGGCGGAATGAGCAGTTCTTC
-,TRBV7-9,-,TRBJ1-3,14,CASTGGRTGNTIYF,TGTGCCAGCACCGGGGGCCGGACGGGAAACACCATATATTTT
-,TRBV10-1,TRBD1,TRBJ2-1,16,CASSEPGQGIYNEQFF,TGCGCCAGCAGTGAGCCGGGACAGGGCATCTACAATGAGCAGTTCTTC
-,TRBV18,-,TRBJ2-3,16,CASSPPPSAPTDTQYF,TGTGCCAGCTCACCACCCCCTAGCGCACCCACAGATACGCAGTATTTT
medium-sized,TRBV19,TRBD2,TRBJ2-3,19,CASSMGPGTSGRWADTQYF,TGTGCCAGTAGTATGGGTCCCGGGACTAGCGGGAGGTGGGCAGATACGCAGTATTTT
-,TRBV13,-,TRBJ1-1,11,CASSLTDEAFF,TGTGCCAGCAGCCTGACAGATGAAGCTTTCTTT
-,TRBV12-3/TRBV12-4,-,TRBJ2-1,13,CASSLDGYNEQFF,TGTGCCAGCAGTTTAGACGGTTACAATGAGCAGTTCTTC
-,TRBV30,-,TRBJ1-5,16,CAWSVDPARSHQPQHF,TGTGCCTGGAGTGTAGATCCGGCCAGGTCTCATCAGCCCCAGCATTTT
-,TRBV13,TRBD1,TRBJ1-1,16,CASSLVGQGVGTEAFF,TGTGCCAGCAGCTTAGTAGGGCAGGGGGTAGGCACTGAAGCTTTCTTT
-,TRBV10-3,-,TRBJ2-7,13,CAISESLTTWQYF,TGTGCCATCAGTGAGTCTCTGACTACGTGGCAGTACTTC
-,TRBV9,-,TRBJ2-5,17,CASSVEGSAGRQETQYF,TGTGCCAGCAGCGTAGAAGGGTCGGCGGGACGGCAAGAGACCCAGTACTTC
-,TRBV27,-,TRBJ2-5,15,CASRPLAGPQETQYF,TGTGCCAGCCGCCCATTGGCAGGGCCCCAAGAGACCCAGTACTTC
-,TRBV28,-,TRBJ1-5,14,CASMGTVGNQPQHF,TGTGCCAGCATGGGCACTGTGGGCAATCAGCCCCAGCATTTT
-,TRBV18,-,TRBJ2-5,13,CASSPGLQETQYF,TGTGCCAGCTCCCCGGGACTTCAAGAGACCCAGTACTTC
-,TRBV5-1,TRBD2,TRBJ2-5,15,CASSLALAGVETQYF,TGCGCCAGCAGCTTGGCCTTAGCGGGAGTGGAGACCCAGTACTTC
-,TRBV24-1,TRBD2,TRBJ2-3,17,CATSARTSGRGTDTQYF,TGTGCCACCAGTGCCCGGACTAGCGGGAGGGGCACAGATACGCAGTATTTT
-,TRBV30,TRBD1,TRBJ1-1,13,CAWRGQINTEAFF,TGTGCCTGGAGGGGACAGATAAACACTGAAGCTTTCTTT
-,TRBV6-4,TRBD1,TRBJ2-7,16,CASSPVGDRAIYEQYF,TGTGCCAGCAGTCCTGTGGGGGACAGGGCGATATACGAGCAGTACTTC
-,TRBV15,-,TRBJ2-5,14,CATRPTFGWETQYF,TGTGCCACCAGACCCACCTTCGGGTGGGAGACCCAGTACTTC
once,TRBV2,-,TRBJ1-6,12,CASSGDNSPLHF,TGTGCCAGCAGTGGAGATAATTCACCCCTCCACTTT
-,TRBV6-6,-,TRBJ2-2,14,CASITKGVFGELFF,TGTGCCAGCATCACCAAAGGGGTTTTCGGGGAGCTGTTTTTT
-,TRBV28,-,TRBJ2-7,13,CASSRGGSYEQYF,TGTGCCAGCAGCCGGGGTGGCTCCTACGAGCAGTACTTC
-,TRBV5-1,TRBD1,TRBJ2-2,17,CASSLVGTVANTGELFF,TGCGCCAGCAGCTTGGTCGGGACAGTCGCGAACACCGGGGAGCTGTTTTTT
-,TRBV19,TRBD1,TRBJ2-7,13,CASSRQGVGEQYF,TGTGCCAGTAGCCGACAGGGGGTGGGCGAGCAGTACTTC
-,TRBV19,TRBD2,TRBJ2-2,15,CASRTSNGPTGELFF,TGTGCCAGTAGGACTAGCAATGGCCCCACCGGGGAGCTGTTTTTT
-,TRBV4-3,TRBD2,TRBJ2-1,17,CASSQVSRGGLSWEQFF,TGCGCCAGCAGCCAAGTGTCGCGGGGGGGCCTCTCATGGGAGCAGTTCTTC
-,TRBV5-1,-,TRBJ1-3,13,CASSLDRGNTIYF,TGCGCCAGCAGCTTGGATCGGGGAAACACCATATATTTT
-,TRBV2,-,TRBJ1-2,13,CASSPEWGGGYTF,TGTGCCAGCAGCCCCGAGTGGGGGGGTGGCTACACCTTC